Shown below are 23 T cell receptor beta chains from a single sample sequenced in a study of blood T cell repertoires in COVID-19. Assay: immunoSEQ multiplex PCR; the TCRdb copy retains only in-frame clones and omits some. Of about 110,000 clones in the sample, roughly nine tenths are singletons; the top ten hold roughly 4.6%. Material for sequencing was peripheral blood. The receptor source for this set is a middle-aged man with active or convalescent COVID-19.

The V gene is TRBV28, the J gene TRBJ1-1; 8 bases match TRBD1. Germline-derived CDR1 and CDR2 are MDHEN and SYDVKM. The CDR3 consists of 17 residues. The junction had 20 bases not matched to a gene; V was cut back by 10 bases and J by 4 bases. CDR3 in DNA: TGTGCCATTCTGACCCCTACCGGGACAGGCAGCGGCACTGAAGCTTTCTTT. Encoded protein: CAILTPTGTGSGTEAFF.

This clone has a single count. V usage is TRBV7-3 and J usage is TRBJ2-3; 10 nucleotides agree with TRBD1. Looked up from germline, CDR1 is SGHTA and CDR2 is FQGTGA. V trimming: 0 bases; J trimming: 4 bases; junction bases outside the gene matches: 7. The length of the CDR3 is 17 residues. The CDR3 coding sequence is TGTGCCAGCAGCTTAACTCCGACAGGGGGCCCATCAGATACGCAGTATTTT. This encodes CASSLTPTGGPSDTQYF.

V and J are TRBV28 and TRBJ1-1, with 8 bases matching TRBD1. Trimming at V came to 6 bases and at J to 1 base, leaving 4 bases not matched to a gene. CDR1 is MDHEN, CDR2 SYDVKM, per germline. This CDR3 comprises 14 residues. The CDR3 here is CASRGGTGNTEAFF. The DNA for the CDR3 is TGTGCCAGCAGGGGGGGGACAGGGAACACTGAAGCTTTCTTT.

The chain employs TRBV28 and TRBJ2-5; tentatively, D is TRBD2 (5 bases). V shed 2 bases and J shed 1 base, with 11 bases lying between them. CDR3 length: 15 amino acids. Germline CDR1 reads MDHEN; CDR2 reads SYDVKM. Written as DNA, the CDR3 is TGTGCCAGCAGTTTAGGAGCGGCTAGCCAAGAGACCCAGTACTTC. This gives the protein CASSLGAASQETQYF. The variable domain in full, with the rest retrieved from reference TRBV28 and TRBJ2-5, is DVKVTQSSRYLVKRTGEKVFLECVQDMDHENMFWYRQDPGLGLRLIYFSYDVKMKEKGDIPEGYSVSREKKERFSLILESASTNQTSMYLCASSLGAASQETQYFGPGTRLLVL.

In its sample, this clone was seen a few times. The chain uses TRBV5-6 and TRBJ2-7; the match to TRBD1 covers 7 bases. V lost 0 bases to trimming and J lost 0 bases; unmatched junction nucleotides: 3. Per germline, CDR1 SGHDT and CDR2 YYEEEE. The CDR3 length is 15 residues. The CDR3: CASSLADRASYEQYF. In nucleotides, the CDR3 is TGTGCCAGCAGCTTGGCCGACAGGGCCTCCTACGAGCAGTACTTC.

The chain is built from TRBV14 and TRBJ2-1; 11 bases are a match to TRBD2. The CDR3 length is 18 residues. J was trimmed by 4 bases and V by 0 bases; bases with no gene match: 8. CDR1 is SGHDN and CDR2 is FVKESK in the germline V gene. The DNA for the CDR3 is TGTGCCAGCAGCCAAGAAACTAGCGGGAGTTTGGTTTACAATGAGCAGTTCTTC. It encodes CASSQETSGSLVYNEQFF.

The rearrangement uses TRBV5-1 and TRBJ2-1; D call uncertain. This CDR3 region has 10 residues. V was pared by 3 bases and J by 9 bases, with 4 bases between. Germline V lookup: CDR1 SGHRS, CDR2 YFSETQ. CDR3 DNA: TGCGCCAGCAGCTCCGGTGAGCAGTTCTTC. Residues: CASSSGEQFF.

This clone was seen a few times. DNA for the CDR3: TGTGCCAGCAGCTTAGTACAGGGGGCTGGCGGGGAGCTGTTTTTT. Amino acids: CASSLVQGAGGELFF. The chain carries TRBV7-3 and TRBJ2-2; 9 bases align to TRBD1. Losses at the gene ends were 2 bases for V and 7 bases for J; bases not matched to a gene: 5. The length of the CDR3 is 15 residues. Germline V gene lookup returns CDR1 SGHTA and CDR2 FQGTGA.

The V gene is TRBV10-1, the J gene TRBJ2-2, with TRBD1 matching 8 bases. V shed 5 bases and J 1 base; nucleotides not matched to a gene: 9. This CDR3 is built from 17 residues. The germline CDR1 and CDR2 sequences are WNHNN and SYGVQD (reference sequence). The CDR3 coding sequence is TGCGCCAGCAGTTCAAGAGCCGGGACAGGGAACACCGGGGAGCTGTTTTTT. This translates into CASSSRAGTGNTGELFF.

This clone was recorded once. The chain links TRBV24-1 to TRBJ2-5; TRBD2 agrees at 8 bases. Germline CDR1 is KGHDR and CDR2 is SFDVKD. Germline trimming cut 3 bases from V and 5 bases from J; bases unmatched to any gene: 7. The CDR3 runs to 15 residues. This CDR3 reads CATSDPGTSLETQYF. CDR3 nucleotides: TGTGCCACCAGTGATCCGGGGACTAGTCTGGAGACCCAGTACTTC.

The chain uses TRBV24-1 and TRBJ2-1, with TRBD2 identical over 11 bases. The V gene end was trimmed by 5 bases and the J gene end by 0 bases; junction bases not matched to a gene: 5. The CDR3 contains 17 residues. Germline V gene sequence: CDR1 KGHDR, CDR2 SFDVKD. The CDR3 is CATSGLAGGGSYNEQFF. The CDR3 DNA is TGTGCCACCAGTGGTTTAGCGGGAGGGGGCTCCTACAATGAGCAGTTCTTC.

V is TRBV6-2 or TRBV6-3 and J is TRBJ2-7, with TRBD1 as a possible D gene (5 bases). CDR3 length: 15 amino acids. Germline lookup yields CDR1 MNHEY and CDR2 SVGEGT. V was clipped by 6 bases and J by 2 bases, with 17 bases between them. CDR3 protein: CASSSYLGETYEQYF. The CDR3, as DNA: TGTGCCAGCAGCTCCTACCTAGGGGAAACCTACGAGCAGTACTTC.

This clone came up a few times. The chain recombines TRBV7-2 with TRBJ1-2, with 7 bases that match TRBD1. The CDR3 runs 15 residues. Germline V gene sequence: CDR1 SGHTA, CDR2 FQGNSA. V dropped 0 bases and J dropped 4; count of bases not matched to a gene: 5. Written as DNA, the CDR3 is TGTGCCAGCAGCTTAGCGGGACAGATTGCCTATGGCTACACCTTC. This sequence encodes CASSLAGQIAYGYTF.

CDR3 coding DNA: TGTGCCAGCAGGCCAGGGGGCGAAAAGGGAGAAAAACTGTTTTTT. It translates to CASRPGGEKGEKLFF. The chain joins TRBV6-5 to TRBJ1-4; 8 nucleotides line up with TRBD1. The CDR3 has 15 amino acids. CDR1 and CDR2 (germline): MNHEY, SVGAGI. V was clipped by 6 bases and J by 8 bases; unmatched bases: 11.

The chain has TRBV7-9 and TRBJ1-2; 8 nucleotides align to TRBD1. The V segment lost 5 bases and the J segment 2 bases; nucleotides outside the gene matches: 7. This CDR3 contains 15 residues. CDR1 is SEHNR and CDR2 is FQNEAQ in the germline V gene (reference sequence). The chain's CDR3 is CASSRDRGGNYGYTF. In DNA, the CDR3 is TGTGCCAGCAGCCGCGACAGGGGAGGAAACTATGGCTACACCTTC.

This clone was observed once. The chain joins TRBV27 to TRBJ2-1; 8 bases align to TRBD2. Germline trimming cut 7 bases from V and 3 bases from J; bases unmatched to any gene: 11. The CDR3 spans 16 residues. The germline CDR1 and CDR2 sequences are MNHEY and SMNVEV (reference sequence). In DNA, the CDR3 is TGTGCCAGCACCCAGAGACGGACTAGCAGCTACAATGAGCAGTTCTTC. Encoded protein: CASTQRRTSSYNEQFF.

The J gene is TRBJ2-1, the V gene TRBV5-6; 13 bases match TRBD2. After removal of 5 bases from V and 6 bases from J, the junction contained 11 bases not matched to a gene. The CDR3 extends over 17 amino acids. Germline CDR1 reads SGHDT; CDR2 reads YYEEEE. CDR3 amino acids: CASSQPFTSGRANEQFF. The DNA for the CDR3 is TGTGCCAGCAGTCAACCCTTCACTAGCGGGAGGGCCAATGAGCAGTTCTTC.

The chain is built from TRBV6-5 and TRBJ2-1; 10 nucleotides align to TRBD2. Germline V gene sequence: CDR1 MNHEY, CDR2 SVGAGI. The CDR3 sequence is 13 residues long. The V segment lost 5 bases and the J segment 9 bases; nucleotides outside the gene matches: 4. The CDR3 DNA follows: TGTGCCAGCAGTCCTAGCGGGAGTCCTGAGCAGTTCTTC. Translating it yields CASSPSGSPEQFF.

The rearrangement joins TRBV7-9 to TRBJ2-7; tentatively, D is TRBD2 (5 bases). V lost 1 base and J 7 bases, leaving 11 bases between the germline ends. Germline-derived CDR1 and CDR2 are SEHNR and FQNEAQ (reference sequence). This CDR3 has 13 amino acids. Here the CDR3 DNA reads TGTGCCAGCAGCTTAGGGGGAGTAGGAGAGCAGTACTTC. Its protein product is CASSLGGVGEQYF.

CDR3 sequence reads: CAVRGTGAGEQYF. The CDR3 DNA reads as TGTGCCGTCCGTGGGACAGGGGCTGGCGAGCAGTACTTC. This chain uses TRBV6-5 with TRBJ2-7; TRBD1 agrees at 10 bases. This CDR3 comprises 13 residues. J gave up 6 bases and V 11 bases, and 10 bases lay outside the gene matches. CDR1 and CDR2 (germline): MNHEY, SVGAGI.

The chain employs TRBV28 and TRBJ2-7; D remains unclear. In germline, CDR1 is MDHEN, CDR2 SYDVKM. Trimming removed 2 bases from V and 3 bases from J, with 8 bases in between. The CDR3 covers 13 residues. The CDR3 bases are TGTGCCAGCAGTTTAGTATCGGGCTACGAGCAGTACTTC. Protein sequence: CASSLVSGYEQYF. The full variable domain, in which reference TRBV28 and TRBJ2-7 provide the parts outside the CDR3, is DVKVTQSSRYLVKRTGEKVFLECVQDMDHENMFWYRQDPGLGLRLIYFSYDVKMKEKGDIPEGYSVSREKKERFSLILESASTNQTSMYLCASSLVSGYEQYFGPGTRLTVT.

Only one count was recorded for this clone. The chain has TRBV5-1 and TRBJ2-7, with 8 bases lining up with TRBD2. J gave up 2 bases and V 0 bases, and 4 bases lay outside the gene matches. Per germline, CDR1 SGHRS and CDR2 YFSETQ. The CDR3 is 15 residues long. The CDR3 DNA follows: TGCGCCAGCAGCTTGGGGGCAGCGGGAGCCTACGAGCAGTACTTC. This translates into CASSLGAAGAYEQYF.

This clone has more than one count but fewer than ten. The genes are TRBV6-5 and TRBJ2-7; TRBD1 is a possible D gene (5 bases). The CDR3 totals 14 residues. V lost 7 bases and J lost 1, with 14 bases in between. Germline V lookup: CDR1 MNHEY, CDR2 SVGAGI. As DNA, the CDR3 is TGTGCCAGCAAATTGACAGAAGCTTCCTACGAGCAGTACTTC. Its protein product is CASKLTEASYEQYF.